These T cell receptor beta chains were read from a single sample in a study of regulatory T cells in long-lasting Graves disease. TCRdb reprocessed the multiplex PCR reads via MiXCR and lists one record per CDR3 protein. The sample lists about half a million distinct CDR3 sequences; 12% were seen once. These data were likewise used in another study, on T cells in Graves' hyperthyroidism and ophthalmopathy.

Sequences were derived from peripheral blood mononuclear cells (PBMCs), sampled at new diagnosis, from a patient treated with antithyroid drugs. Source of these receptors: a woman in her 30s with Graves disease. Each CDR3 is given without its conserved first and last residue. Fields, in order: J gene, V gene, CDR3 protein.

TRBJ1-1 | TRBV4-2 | ASSHRTGTNTEAF
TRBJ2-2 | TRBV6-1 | ASNRLAEFTGELF
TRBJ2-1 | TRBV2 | AGGTEYNEQF
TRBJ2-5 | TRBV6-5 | ASSYSITGRETQY
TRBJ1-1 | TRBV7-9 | ASSLAVGARGTEAF
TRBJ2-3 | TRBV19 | ASIGGKGDTQY
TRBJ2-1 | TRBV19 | ASSLRLAGGSYNEQF
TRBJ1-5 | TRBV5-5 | ASSLAPRGPSNQPQH
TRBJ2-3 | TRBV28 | ASSSSSGLHTDTQY
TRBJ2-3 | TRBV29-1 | SVELGDRGLSTDTQY
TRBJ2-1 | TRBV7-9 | ASSLARGHNEQF
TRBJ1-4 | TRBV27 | ASSLTTGTGGEKLF
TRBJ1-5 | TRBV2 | ASSEQGTGQPQH
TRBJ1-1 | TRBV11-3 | ASSPSSEAF
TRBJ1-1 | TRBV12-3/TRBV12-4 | ASSFIRVTEAF
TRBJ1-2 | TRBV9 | ASSGHEGFYGYT
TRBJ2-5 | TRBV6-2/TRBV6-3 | ASRRLAGEVGTQY
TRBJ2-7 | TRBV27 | ASSRTATYYEQY
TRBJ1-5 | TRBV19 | ARSNRVRAQH
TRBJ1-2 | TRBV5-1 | ASSLRQGRWYGYT
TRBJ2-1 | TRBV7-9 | ASSLARDTGYNEQF
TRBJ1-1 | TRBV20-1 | SARGGAGNTEAF
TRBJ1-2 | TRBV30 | AWCRDSYGYT
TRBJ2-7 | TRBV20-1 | SARPMVPGLAGGPRDEQY
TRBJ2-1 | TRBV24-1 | ATSDTSGFDNEQF
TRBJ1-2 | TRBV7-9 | ASSFPGILYGYT
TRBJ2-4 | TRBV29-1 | SVEDRGDIQY
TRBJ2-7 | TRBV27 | ASSLALDRETWEQY
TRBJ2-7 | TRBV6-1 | ASSDGTFARGLYEQY
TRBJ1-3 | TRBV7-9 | ASSLFRGRRGNTIY